Described below is a single T cell receptor beta chain sequence and its context. This record belongs to a study of blood T cell repertoires in COVID-19. About the study: Acute-phase and convalescent COVID-19 samples originated in the United States, Italy and Spain.

The V end lost 2 bases, the J end lost 4 bases, and 11 bases lay between the germline ends. Germline V gene lookup returns CDR1 SGHTA and CDR2 FQGNSA. CDR3 size: 14 residues. In the original processing: From reference gene primer amplification, estimates of nucleated cell counts were derived. The method was immunoSEQ multiplex PCR; TCRdb's version includes in-frame clones alone and lacks a portion of them. Clonal size and the V and J genes are those of that table, whereas D and trimming came from the DNA. The table records roughly 85,000 clones, about nine tenths of them present only once. The V and J genes are TRBV7-2 and TRBJ1-2; D ambiguous. Sequenced: peripheral blood. This clonotype originated in a man between 50 and 59 years old with active or convalescent COVID-19. In DNA, the CDR3 is TGTGCCAGCAGCTTAAATACGGGGTTCTATGGCTACACCTTC. Its protein is CASSLNTGFYGYTF.